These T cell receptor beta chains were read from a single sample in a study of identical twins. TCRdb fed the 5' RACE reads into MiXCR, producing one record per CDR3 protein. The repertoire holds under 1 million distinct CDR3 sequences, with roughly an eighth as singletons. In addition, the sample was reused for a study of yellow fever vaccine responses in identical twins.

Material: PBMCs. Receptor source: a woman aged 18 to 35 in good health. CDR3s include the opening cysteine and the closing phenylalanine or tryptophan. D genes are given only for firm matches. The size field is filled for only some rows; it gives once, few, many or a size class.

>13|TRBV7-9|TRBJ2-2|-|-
CASSPFEGGELFF
TGTGCCAGCAGTCCCTTTGAGGGCGGGGAGCTGTTTTTT
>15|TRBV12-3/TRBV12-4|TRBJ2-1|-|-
CASRPGGPTYNEQFF
TGTGCCAGCAGACCCGGGGGGCCCACCTACAATGAGCAGTTCTTC
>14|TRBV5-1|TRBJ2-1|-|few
CASRPGTAYNEQFF
TGCGCCAGCAGACCCGGGACGGCTTACAATGAGCAGTTCTTC
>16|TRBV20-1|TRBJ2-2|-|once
CCARTGGTPNTGELFF
TGCTGTGCTAGAACTGGCGGGACACCGAACACCGGGGAGCTGTTTTTT
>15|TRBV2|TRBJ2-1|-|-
CASSEGDRLYNEQFF
TGTGCCAGCAGCGAAGGGGACCGACTCTACAATGAGCAGTTCTTC
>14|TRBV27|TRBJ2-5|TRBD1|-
CASSSDRGAETQYF
TGTGCCAGCAGTTCGGACAGGGGAGCGGAGACCCAGTACTTC
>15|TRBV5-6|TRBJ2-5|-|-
CASSLKWAGQETQYF
TGTGCCAGCAGCTTGAAGTGGGCGGGGCAAGAGACCCAGTACTTC
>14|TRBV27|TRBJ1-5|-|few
CASSGLYSNQPQHF
TGTGCCAGCAGTGGACTGTATAGCAATCAGCCCCAGCATTTT
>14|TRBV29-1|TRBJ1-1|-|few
CSARSDRQNTEAFF
TGCAGCGCAAGATCCGACAGGCAGAACACTGAAGCTTTCTTT
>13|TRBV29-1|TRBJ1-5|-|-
CSVVPGEGGPQHF
TGCAGCGTTGTTCCCGGGGAGGGGGGGCCCCAGCATTTT
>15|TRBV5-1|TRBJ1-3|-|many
CASSPRTPSGNTIYF
TGCGCCAGCAGCCCCAGGACACCCTCTGGAAACACCATATATTTT
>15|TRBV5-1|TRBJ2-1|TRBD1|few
CASNVETGVRNEQFF
TGCGCCAGCAATGTAGAGACAGGGGTTCGGAATGAGCAGTTCTTC
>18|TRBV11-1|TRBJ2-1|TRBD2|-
CASSLEWSSGTSYNEQFF
TGTGCCAGCAGCTTGGAGTGGAGCAGCGGGACTTCCTACAATGAGCAGTTCTTC
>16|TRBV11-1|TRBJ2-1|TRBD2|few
CASSLPGGSSYNEQFF
TGTGCCAGCAGCTTGCCGGGAGGGAGCTCCTACAATGAGCAGTTCTTC
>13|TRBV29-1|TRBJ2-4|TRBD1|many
CSGKPGQGNIQYF
TGCAGCGGAAAACCGGGACAGGGAAACATTCAGTACTTC
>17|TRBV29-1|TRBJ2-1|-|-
CSVEGIWGRGSYNEQFF
TGCAGCGTTGAGGGGATCTGGGGCAGGGGCTCCTACAATGAGCAGTTCTTC
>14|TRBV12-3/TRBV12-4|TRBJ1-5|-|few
CASGPSGGNQPQHF
TGTGCCAGCGGACCGTCGGGTGGCAATCAGCCCCAGCATTTT
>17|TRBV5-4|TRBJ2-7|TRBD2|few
CASSLSGGGRGLSEQYF
TGTGCCAGCAGCTTGTCCGGCGGCGGGAGAGGGCTCTCCGAGCAGTACTTC
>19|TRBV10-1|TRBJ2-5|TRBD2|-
CASSPSGLAGGPSLETQYF
TGCGCCAGCAGTCCCTCGGGACTAGCGGGAGGGCCATCTCTGGAGACCCAGTACTTC
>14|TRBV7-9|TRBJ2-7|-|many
CASSSGSTSYEQYF
TGTGCCAGCAGCTCCGGTTCAACCTCCTACGAGCAGTACTTC
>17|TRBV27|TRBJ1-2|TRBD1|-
CASSSSGTGSQHYGYTF
TGTGCCAGCAGTTCATCCGGGACAGGGTCGCAGCACTATGGCTACACCTTC
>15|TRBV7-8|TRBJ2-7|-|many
CASSATGPSSYEQYF
TGTGCCAGCAGCGCGACAGGCCCTAGCTCCTACGAGCAGTACTTC
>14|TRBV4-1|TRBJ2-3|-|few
CASSQVTGTDTQYF
TGCGCCAGCAGCCAAGTCACAGGGACAGATACGCAGTATTTT
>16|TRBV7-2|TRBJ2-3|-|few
CASSLQAWGSTDTQYF
TGTGCCAGCAGTTTACAGGCCTGGGGGAGCACAGATACGCAGTATTTT
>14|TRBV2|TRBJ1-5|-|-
CASSVQEGNQPQHF
TGTGCCAGCAGTGTCCAGGAGGGCAATCAGCCCCAGCATTTT
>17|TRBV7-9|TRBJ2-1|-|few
CASSLAGSGTPYNEQFF
TGTGCCAGCAGCTTAGCCGGCTCCGGGACGCCCTACAATGAGCAGTTCTTC
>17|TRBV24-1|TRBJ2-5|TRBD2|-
CATSDGTSGRSMKTQYF
TGTGCCACCAGTGACGGGACTAGCGGGAGAAGTATGAAGACCCAGTACTTC
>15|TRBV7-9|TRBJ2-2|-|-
CASSTSPRGTGELFF
TGTGCCAGCAGCACCTCCCCCCGGGGTACCGGGGAGCTGTTTTTT
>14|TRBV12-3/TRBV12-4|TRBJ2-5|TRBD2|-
CASQSDSGAETQYF
TGTGCCTCTCAGAGTGACAGCGGGGCCGAGACCCAGTACTTC
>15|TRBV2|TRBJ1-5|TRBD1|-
CASSEGGGGGQPQHF
TGTGCCAGCAGTGAAGGTGGAGGGGGCGGACAGCCCCAGCATTTT
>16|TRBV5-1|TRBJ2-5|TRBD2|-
CASSHGLAGGPETQYF
TGCGCCAGCAGCCATGGACTAGCGGGGGGCCCAGAGACCCAGTACTTC
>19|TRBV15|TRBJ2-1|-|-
CATSRDSRRQDNVRYEQFF
TGTGCCACCAGCAGAGATTCCCGGAGACAGGACAACGTTCGGTATGAGCAGTTCTTC
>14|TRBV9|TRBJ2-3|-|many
CASSVSLGADTQYF
TGTGCCAGCAGCGTTTCCCTTGGCGCAGATACGCAGTATTTT
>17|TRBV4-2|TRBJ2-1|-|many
CASSQVTQGTGSNEQFF
TGTGCCAGCAGCCAGGTCACACAGGGTACGGGGAGCAATGAGCAGTTCTTC
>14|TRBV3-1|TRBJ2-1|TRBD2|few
CASSQGLEYNEQFF
TGTGCCAGCAGCCAGGGACTAGAGTACAATGAGCAGTTCTTC
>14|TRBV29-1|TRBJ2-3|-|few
CSVVWRGRTDTQYF
TGCAGCGTTGTTTGGCGGGGTCGCACAGATACGCAGTATTTT
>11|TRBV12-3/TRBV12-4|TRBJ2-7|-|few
CASSHTYEQYF
TGTGCCAGCAGTCATACCTACGAGCAGTACTTC
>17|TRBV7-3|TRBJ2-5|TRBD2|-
CASSRTGGSGGQETQYF
TGTGCCAGCAGCCGGACTGGCGGGAGCGGAGGGCAAGAGACCCAGTACTTC
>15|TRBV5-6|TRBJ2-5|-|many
CASSKDSRFQETQYF
TGTGCCAGCAGCAAGGACTCGAGGTTCCAAGAGACCCAGTACTTC
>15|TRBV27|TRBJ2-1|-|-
CASSFSMVVPNEQFF
TGTGCCAGCAGTTTTAGTATGGTCGTCCCCAATGAGCAGTTCTTC